A selection of T cell receptor beta chains follows, all from one sample in a study of PD-1 blockade in classical Hodgkin lymphoma. Sequencing used immunoSEQ multiplex PCR; TCRdb keeps in-frame clones, though not all of them. In the table there are approximately 35,000 clones, 75% to 90% of which are singletons. Sequenced material: CD4+ T cells from blood. All receptors come from a human donor with classical Hodgkin lymphoma. Both conserved end residues are part of each CDR3.

>TRBV18|TRBJ2-2
CASSRGQANTGELFF
>TRBV18|TRBJ1-4
CASSLQGAEEKLFF
>TRBV7-8|TRBJ1-4
CASSLKGRNEKLFF
>TRBV7-2|TRBJ2-5
CASSSKETQYF
>TRBV28|TRBJ1-6
CASSEGQGTNSPLHF
>TRBV25-1|TRBJ2-1
CASSGGRVAPFNNEQFF
>TRBV27|TRBJ1-5
CASSLRSGVRQPQHF
>TRBV10-3|TRBJ1-6
CAISEGNSPLHF
>TRBV5-5|TRBJ1-1
CASSFGGRAEAFF
>TRBV4-1|TRBJ2-7
CASSQDQGGTYEQYF
>TRBV15|TRBJ2-2
CATSRDGLNPGELFF
>TRBV29-1|TRBJ1-1
CSVPGNTEAFF
>TRBV6-5|TRBJ1-1
CASRQGNTEAFF
>TRBV25-1|TRBJ1-4
CASRKEKLFF
>TRBV9|TRBJ1-3
CASSVATLGISGNTIYF
>TRBV5-1|TRBJ2-7
CASSFDGTGSYEQYF